This section outlines one T cell receptor beta chain sequence together with its context. Assay: immunoSEQ multiplex PCR; the TCRdb copy retains only in-frame clones and omits some. The sample includes approximately 100,000 clones, about 86% of them seen just once. The record originates from a study of T cell responses to AZD1222 COVID-19 vaccine. Germline V gives CDR1 MDHEN, CDR2 SYDVKM. With V trimmed by 5 bases and J by 15 bases, 17 bases remained unmatched. This CDR3 has 15 residues. The sample here was peripheral blood, taken on day 0 of AZD1222 vaccination. The clonotype originates from an adult in good health. The chain has TRBV28 and TRBJ2-4; 9 positions match TRBD1. In nucleotides, the CDR3 is TGTGCCAGCAGTGGGCCGGGACAGGGTTCCGTCGTGCTGTACTTC. Its protein product is CASSGPGQGSVVLYF.